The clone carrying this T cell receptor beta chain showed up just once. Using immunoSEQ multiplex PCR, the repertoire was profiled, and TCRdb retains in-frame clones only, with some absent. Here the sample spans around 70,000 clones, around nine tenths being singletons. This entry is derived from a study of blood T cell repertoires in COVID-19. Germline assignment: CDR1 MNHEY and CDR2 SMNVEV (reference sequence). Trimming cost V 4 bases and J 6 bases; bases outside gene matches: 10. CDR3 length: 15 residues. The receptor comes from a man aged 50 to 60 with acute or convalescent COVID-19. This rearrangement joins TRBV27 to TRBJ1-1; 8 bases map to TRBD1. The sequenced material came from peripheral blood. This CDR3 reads CASSSGRQGTAEAFF. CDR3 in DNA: TGTGCCAGCAGTTCAGGCCGACAGGGGACGGCTGAAGCTTTCTTT.